The clone carrying this T cell receptor (beta chain) has at least ten counts. Its antigen is unidentified. These data come from a study of neurological immune-mediated disorders. Study-wide results and limits: Clinical features showed no association with the multiple sclerosis repertoire cluster, and MRI features showed none either. Multiple sclerosis patients had less TCR clonal expansion than even healthy controls, unlike HTLV-1-associated myelopathy.

2 million unsorted PBMCs were stored in RNAlater at -80 °C before RNA extraction. Germline V gives CDR1 MNHEY, CDR2 SVGAGI. This CDR3 has 15 amino acids. The trim removed 0 bases at V and 6 bases at J, leaving 1 base unmatched. Sequencing of 15-18 subjects in each run yielded over 170 million TCR-beta sequences. Using its own MiXCR run on the 5' RACE reads, TCRdb lists one record per CDR3 protein. The repertoire holds approximately 66,000 distinct CDR3 sequences, with 4.5% as singletons. V is TRBV6-5 and J is TRBJ1-4; TRBD1 agrees at 10 bases. The sequencing input was PBMCs. The TCR comes from a young man with multiple sclerosis. CDR3 loop: CASSYSDRGDEKLFF. The CDR3 DNA reads as TGTGCCAGCAGTTACTCGGACAGGGGGGATGAAAAACTGTTTTTT.